This TCR beta chain was identified during a study of control samples from healthy donors and cancer patients. V shed 0 bases and J shed 2 bases, with 8 bases lying between them. The germline gives CDR1 LGHNT, CDR2 FRNRAP. CDR3 length: 14 residues. Clones were read by immunoSEQ multiplex PCR, and TCRdb kept only the in-frame ones, dropping some. The sample contains 70,000 to 85,000 clones, 70% to 85% of which appear only once. Sequenced input: PBMCs. The V call is TRBV12-5, the J call TRBJ2-7, with a weak D call TRBD1 (6 bases). This clonotype originated in a man in his sixties with head and neck cancer. CDR3 DNA: TGTGCTAGTGGTTTGGTGACAGGCACCTACGAGCAGTACTTC. It specifies CASGLVTGTYEQYF.